This section outlines one T cell receptor beta chain sequence together with its context. As yet, its antigen is unknown. The data belong to a study of post-analysis software for immune sequencing data. Study-wide findings and caveats: Strong co-clustering by F measure linked samples that shared a preparation batch. TRBV segments more frequent in patients than in controls numbered five and included TRBV5-6, TRBV5-1 and TRBV20-1.

Prepared libraries of TCR beta cDNA carried unique molecular identifiers. TCRdb re-derived calls from the PCR reads in MiXCR, one entry per CDR3 protein. The table records roughly 540,000 distinct CDR3 sequences, 30% to 40% of them present only once. J gave up 3 bases and V 6 bases, and 9 bases lay outside the gene matches. CDR1 and CDR2 (germline): SGHDN, FVKESK. This CDR3 spans 15 amino acids. The origin of this receptor is a girl between 2 and 17 years old with multiple sclerosis. The chain recombines TRBV14 with TRBJ2-7; 9 nucleotides agree with TRBD1. The material sequenced was blood. This CDR3 reads CASRLTGGANYEQYF. The CDR3 DNA reads TGTGCCAGCAGACTAACAGGGGGCGCCAACTACGAGCAGTACTTC.